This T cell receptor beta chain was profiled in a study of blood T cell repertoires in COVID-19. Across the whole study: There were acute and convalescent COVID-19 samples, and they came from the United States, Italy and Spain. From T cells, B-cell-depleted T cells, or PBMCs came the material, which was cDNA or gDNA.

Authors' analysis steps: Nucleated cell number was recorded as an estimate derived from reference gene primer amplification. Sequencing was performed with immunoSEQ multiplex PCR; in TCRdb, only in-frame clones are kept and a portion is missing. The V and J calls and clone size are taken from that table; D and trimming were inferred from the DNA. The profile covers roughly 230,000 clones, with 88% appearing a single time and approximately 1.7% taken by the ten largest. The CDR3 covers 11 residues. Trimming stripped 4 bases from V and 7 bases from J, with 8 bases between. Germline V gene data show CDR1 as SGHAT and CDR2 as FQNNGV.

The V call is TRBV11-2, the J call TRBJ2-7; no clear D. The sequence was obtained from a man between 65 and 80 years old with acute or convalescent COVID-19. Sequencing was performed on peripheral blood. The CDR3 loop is CASSSGGEQYF. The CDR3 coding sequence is TGTGCCAGCAGCTCGGGTGGGGAGCAGTACTTC.